A single sample is the source of the 8 T cell receptor beta chains below, sequenced in a study of blood T cell repertoires in COVID-19. The data were produced by immunoSEQ multiplex PCR, yet TCRdb's version contains in-frame clones alone and is incomplete. The profile covers 140,000 to 150,000 clones, with roughly 89% appearing a single time and 0.8% to 0.95% taken by the ten largest. Sequenced sample: peripheral blood. Every receptor here comes from a woman aged 45-60 years with acute or convalescent COVID-19.

V is TRBV19 and J is TRBJ2-1; 7 nucleotides match TRBD2. The length of the CDR3 is 12 residues. Germline V gives CDR1 LNHDA, CDR2 SQIVND (reference sequence). Unmatched junction bases numbered 6, after V lost 8 bases and J lost 8 bases. CDR3 DNA sequence: TGTGCCAGTTCTCGGGGGGTCGATGAGCAGTTCTTC. This codes for CASSRGVDEQFF.

J is TRBJ2-1 and V is TRBV11-2; TRBD2 aligns across 8 bases. This CDR3 has 15 amino acids. In germline, CDR1 is SGHAT, CDR2 FQNNGV. After removal of 1 base from V and 12 bases from J, the junction contained 11 bases not matched to a gene. The DNA of the CDR3 is TGTGCCAGCAGCTTAGTTGTAGCGGGATCGGGGTGGCAGTTCTTC. Protein product: CASSLVVAGSGWQFF.

This chain connects TRBV7-7 to TRBJ1-6; 8 bases match TRBD1. There are 17 residues in the CDR3. The germline V gene encodes CDR1 SSHAT and CDR2 FNYEAQ (reference sequence). V gave up 3 bases and J gave up 5 bases; unmatched junction bases: 9. The CDR3 region has the DNA TGTGCCAGCAGCTTCCAGGGGGCGCAGGGGAATAATTCACCCCTCCACTTT. Its translation is CASSFQGAQGNNSPLHF.

CDR3 coding DNA: TGTGCCAGCAGCTCAACTAGAAATGAGCAGTTCTTC. This gives the protein CASSSTRNEQFF. The chain has TRBV7-3 and TRBJ2-1, with D possibly matching TRBD2 (5 bases). The V end lost 4 bases, the J end lost 7 bases, and 8 bases lay between the germline ends. There are 12 residues in the CDR3. The germline V gene has CDR1 SGHTA and CDR2 FQGTGA.

The CDR3: CSVNRDSYNEQFF. In DNA, the CDR3 is TGCAGCGTTAACAGGGACTCCTACAATGAGCAGTTCTTC. This chain uses TRBV29-1 with TRBJ2-1, with D tentatively TRBD1 (6 bases). Trimming left V 5 bases short and J 0 bases short, with 8 bases between. CDR1 is SQVTM and CDR2 is ANQGSEA in the germline V gene. This CDR3 comprises 13 residues.

The chain is built from TRBV7-8 and TRBJ2-5; 8 bases map to TRBD2. The CDR3 runs to 17 residues. V was clipped by 5 bases and J by 1 base; unmatched bases: 12. CDR1 is SGHVS and CDR2 is FQNEAQ in the germline V gene. This chain's CDR3 is CASSEGGPSGGQETQYF. The CDR3 region has the DNA TGTGCCAGCAGCGAAGGGGGGCCGAGCGGGGGCCAAGAGACCCAGTACTTC. The full variable domain, in which reference TRBV7-8 and TRBJ2-5 provide the parts outside the CDR3, is GAGVSQSPRYKVAKRGQDVALRCDPISGHVSLFWYQQALGQGPEFLTYFQNEAQLDKSGLPSDRFFAERPEGSVSTLKIQRTQQEDSAVYLCASSEGGPSGGQETQYFGPGTRLLVL.

This clone was recorded once. This chain joins TRBV2 and TRBJ1-2; no definite D call. V was shortened by 6 bases and J by 1 base, with 6 bases between the two germline ends. CDR1 and CDR2 from the germline V gene are SNHLY and FYNNEI. The CDR3 sequence is 12 residues long. The CDR3 here is CASRGFNYGYTF. The CDR3, as DNA: TGTGCCAGCAGGGGCTTTAACTATGGCTACACCTTC.

The chain uses TRBV5-5 and TRBJ2-7; D is possibly TRBD1 (5 bases). The germline CDR1 and CDR2 sequences are SGHKS and YYEKEE (reference sequence). CDR3 length equals 14 residues. V gave up 2 bases and J gave up 0 bases, with 9 bases separating them. CDR3 coding DNA: TGTGCCAGCAGCTTCCAGGGCAGCTCCTACGAGCAGTACTTC. This codes for CASSFQGSSYEQYF.